This TCR beta chain emerged from a study of T cells in Graves' hyperthyroidism and ophthalmopathy. The wider study: Peripheral blood was obtained at initial diagnosis, preceding any treatment. Notes on the study in general: In blood, most of the thyroid clonotypes expanded above 0.001 were also present. In simple terms, a model built on 13 V-J features told ophthalmopathy apart from stable hyperthyroidism.

V gave up 4 bases and J gave up 10 bases, with 14 bases separating them. Germline V lookup: CDR1 LGHDT, CDR2 YNNKEL (reference sequence). This CDR3 contains 13 residues. Template material for amplifying TCR beta CDR3 regions consisted of RNA transcripts. Initially, a first-round RT-PCR of the TCR CDR3 employed the HTBI primer set. In TCRdb, the multiplex PCR reads were re-called with MiXCR into one record per CDR3 protein. The sample gives hundreds of thousands of distinct CDR3 sequences, 15% to 19% of which show up once; about 30% is in the top ten. Those with hyperthyroidism were 18 to 65 years old, newly diagnosed, and ill for under 2 months. There are many counts of this clonotype. The antigen is undetermined.

The clonotype originates from a woman aged 18-29 years with Graves' hyperthyroidism that later progressed to Graves' ophthalmopathy. The sequenced material came from blood. J is TRBJ2-1 and V is TRBV3-1; the D gene is possibly TRBD1 (6 bases). The CDR3 nucleotides are TGTGCCAGCAGCCTGTCAGGACAGCACGAGCAGTTCTTC. Translating it yields CASSLSGQHEQFF.